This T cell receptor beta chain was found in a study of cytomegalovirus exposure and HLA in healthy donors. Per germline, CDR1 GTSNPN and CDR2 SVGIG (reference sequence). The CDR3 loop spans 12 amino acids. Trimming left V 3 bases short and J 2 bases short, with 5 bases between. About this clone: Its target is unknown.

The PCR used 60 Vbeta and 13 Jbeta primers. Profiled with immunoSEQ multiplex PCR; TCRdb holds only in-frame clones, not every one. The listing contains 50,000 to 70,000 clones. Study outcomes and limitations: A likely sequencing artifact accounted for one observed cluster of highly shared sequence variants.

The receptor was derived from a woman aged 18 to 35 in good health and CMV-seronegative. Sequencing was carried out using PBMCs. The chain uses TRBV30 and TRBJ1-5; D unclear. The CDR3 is CAWRGGNQPQHF. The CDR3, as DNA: TGTGCCTGGAGGGGAGGCAATCAGCCCCAGCATTTT. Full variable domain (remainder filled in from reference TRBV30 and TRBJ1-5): SQTIHQWPATLVQPVGSPLSLECTVEGTSNPNLYWYRQAAGRGLQLLFYSVGIGQISSEVPQNLSASRPQDRQFILSSKKLLLSDSGFYLCAWRGGNQPQHFGDGTRLSIL.